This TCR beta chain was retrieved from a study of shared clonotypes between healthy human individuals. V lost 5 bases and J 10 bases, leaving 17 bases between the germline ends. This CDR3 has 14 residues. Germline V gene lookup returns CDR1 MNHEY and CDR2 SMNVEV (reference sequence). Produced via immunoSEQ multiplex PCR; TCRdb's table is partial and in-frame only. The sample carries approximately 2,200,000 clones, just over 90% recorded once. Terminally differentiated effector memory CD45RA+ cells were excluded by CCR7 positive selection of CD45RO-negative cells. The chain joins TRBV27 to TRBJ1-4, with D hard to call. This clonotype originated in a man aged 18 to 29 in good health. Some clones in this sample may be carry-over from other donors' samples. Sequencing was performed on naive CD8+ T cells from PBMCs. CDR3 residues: CASSPRTQLGKLFF. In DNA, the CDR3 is TGTGCCAGCAGTCCGAGGACCCAATTGGGAAAACTGTTTTTT.